These T cell receptor beta chains were read from a single sample in a study of beta chain features in type 1 diabetes. Libraries were prepared by immunoSEQ multiplex PCR; TCRdb keeps only in-frame clonotypes and omits some of them. The sample holds a few hundred thousand clones; roughly 16% are singletons and the top ten take more than 0.075%. Sequencing was carried out using naive CD4+ T cells from blood. The source of these receptors is a young man with type 1 diabetes. Each CDR3 is given with its conserved first and last residue. A D gene is named only where the DNA matches it firmly. Not every row has a clone size; where given, it reads once, few, many or a size class.

v_call: TRBV7-9
d_call: NA
clone_size: few
j_call: TRBJ2-1
cdr3_aa: CASSLASSYNEQFF
cdr3_nt: TGTGCCAGCAGCTTAGCTAGCTCCTACAATGAGCAGTTCTTC

v_call: TRBV30
d_call: NA
clone_size: NA
j_call: TRBJ2-1
cdr3_aa: CAWRARAGYNEQFF
cdr3_nt: TGTGCCTGGAGAGCAAGGGCAGGGTACAATGAGCAGTTCTTC

v_call: TRBV11-2
d_call: TRBD2
clone_size: NA
j_call: TRBJ2-1
cdr3_aa: CASSSRTGGDEQFF
cdr3_nt: TGTGCCAGCAGCTCCCGGACGGGAGGGGATGAGCAGTTCTTC

v_call: TRBV30
d_call: NA
clone_size: NA
j_call: TRBJ1-1
cdr3_aa: CAWSAQANTEAFF
cdr3_nt: TGTGCCTGGAGTGCCCAGGCGAACACTGAAGCTTTCTTT

v_call: TRBV30
d_call: NA
clone_size: NA
j_call: TRBJ2-7
cdr3_aa: CAHLGWGDEQYF
cdr3_nt: TGTGCCCACCTCGGGTGGGGGGATGAGCAGTACTTC

v_call: TRBV29-1
d_call: NA
clone_size: few
j_call: TRBJ2-5
cdr3_aa: CSGATREETQYF
cdr3_nt: TGCAGCGGAGCCACGAGGGAGGAGACCCAGTACTTC

v_call: TRBV7-9
d_call: NA
clone_size: NA
j_call: TRBJ2-7
cdr3_aa: CASSLPQSSYEQYF
cdr3_nt: TGTGCCAGCAGCTTACCGCAATCCTCCTACGAGCAGTACTTC

v_call: TRBV7-3
d_call: NA
clone_size: NA
j_call: TRBJ1-2
cdr3_aa: CASSMGLEFGYTF
cdr3_nt: TGTGCCAGCAGCATGGGACTGGAGTTTGGCTACACCTTC

v_call: TRBV7-9
d_call: NA
clone_size: NA
j_call: TRBJ2-3
cdr3_aa: CASSPGSTDTQYF
cdr3_nt: TGTGCCAGCAGCCCCGGATCCACAGATACGCAGTATTTT

v_call: TRBV6-5
d_call: NA
clone_size: NA
j_call: TRBJ2-7
cdr3_aa: CASSYSATETYEQYF
cdr3_nt: TGTGCCAGCAGTTACTCTGCGACAGAAACCTACGAGCAGTACTTC

v_call: TRBV7-9
d_call: TRBD1
clone_size: few
j_call: TRBJ2-1
cdr3_aa: CASSFLPRGQASYNEQFF
cdr3_nt: TGTGCCAGCAGCTTCCTTCCCCGAGGACAGGCGTCCTACAATGAGCAGTTCTTC

v_call: TRBV7-9
d_call: NA
clone_size: few
j_call: TRBJ2-7
cdr3_aa: CASSRPTLYEQYF
cdr3_nt: TGTGCCAGCAGCCGACCGACACTTTACGAGCAGTACTTC

v_call: TRBV10-3
d_call: TRBD2
clone_size: NA
j_call: TRBJ2-3
cdr3_aa: CAILRTSGSTDTQYF
cdr3_nt: TGTGCCATCTTAAGGACTAGCGGGAGCACAGATACGCAGTATTTT

v_call: TRBV7-9
d_call: NA
clone_size: NA
j_call: TRBJ2-7
cdr3_aa: CASSLREGTGNSDEQYF
cdr3_nt: TGTGCCAGCAGCCTAAGGGAGGGAACAGGGAACAGCGACGAGCAGTACTTC

v_call: TRBV2
d_call: NA
clone_size: NA
j_call: TRBJ1-1
cdr3_aa: CASSADRNTEAFF
cdr3_nt: TGTGCCAGCAGCGCTGACAGGAACACTGAAGCTTTCTTT

v_call: TRBV29-1
d_call: TRBD1
clone_size: NA
j_call: TRBJ1-2
cdr3_aa: CSIRGTGVYGYTF
cdr3_nt: TGCAGCATTCGGGGAACAGGGGTCTATGGCTACACCTTC

v_call: TRBV29-1
d_call: TRBD1
clone_size: few
j_call: TRBJ2-3
cdr3_aa: CSVGTGVPGAQYF
cdr3_nt: TGCAGCGTAGGGACAGGAGTCCCGGGGGCGCAGTATTTT

v_call: TRBV7-2
d_call: NA
clone_size: NA
j_call: TRBJ2-2
cdr3_aa: CASSFSTGSTGELFF
cdr3_nt: TGTGCCAGCAGCTTCTCAACCGGGAGCACCGGGGAGCTGTTTTTT

v_call: TRBV9
d_call: TRBD2
clone_size: NA
j_call: TRBJ2-7
cdr3_aa: CASSVGGLASYEQYF
cdr3_nt: TGTGCCAGCAGCGTAGGAGGACTAGCCTCCTACGAGCAGTACTTC

v_call: TRBV18
d_call: NA
clone_size: NA
j_call: TRBJ1-2
cdr3_aa: CASSPPGPGYTF
cdr3_nt: TGTGCCAGCTCACCGCCAGGGCCGGGCTACACCTTC

v_call: TRBV6-6
d_call: NA
clone_size: NA
j_call: TRBJ2-2
cdr3_aa: CASSPRTMNTGELFF
cdr3_nt: TGTGCCAGCAGTCCCCGGACCATGAACACCGGGGAGCTGTTTTTT

v_call: TRBV7-7
d_call: NA
clone_size: NA
j_call: TRBJ2-3
cdr3_aa: CASSPDRPDTQYF
cdr3_nt: TGTGCTAGCAGCCCAGACAGACCAGATACGCAGTATTTT

v_call: TRBV11-3
d_call: TRBD1
clone_size: few
j_call: TRBJ1-2
cdr3_aa: CASSLDGTAQNYGYTF
cdr3_nt: TGTGCCAGCAGCTTAGACGGGACAGCACAGAACTATGGCTACACCTTC

v_call: TRBV14
d_call: TRBD2
clone_size: once
j_call: TRBJ2-7
cdr3_aa: CASSGGLAYSYEQYF
cdr3_nt: TGTGCCAGCAGCGGAGGACTAGCGTACTCCTACGAGCAGTACTTC